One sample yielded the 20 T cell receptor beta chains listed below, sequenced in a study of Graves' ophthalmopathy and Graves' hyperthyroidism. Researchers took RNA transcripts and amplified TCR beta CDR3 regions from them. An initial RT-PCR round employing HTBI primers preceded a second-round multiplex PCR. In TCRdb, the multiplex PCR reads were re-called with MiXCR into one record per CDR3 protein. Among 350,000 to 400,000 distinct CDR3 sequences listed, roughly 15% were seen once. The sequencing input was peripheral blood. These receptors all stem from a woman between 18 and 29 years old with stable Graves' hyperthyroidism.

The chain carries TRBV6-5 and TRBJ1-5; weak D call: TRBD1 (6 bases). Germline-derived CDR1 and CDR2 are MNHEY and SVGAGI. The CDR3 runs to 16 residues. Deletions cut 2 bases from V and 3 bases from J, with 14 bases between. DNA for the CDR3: TGTGCCAGCAGTTACGGGGCTCACAGGGTCAATCAGCCCCAGCATTTT. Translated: CASSYGAHRVNQPQHF.

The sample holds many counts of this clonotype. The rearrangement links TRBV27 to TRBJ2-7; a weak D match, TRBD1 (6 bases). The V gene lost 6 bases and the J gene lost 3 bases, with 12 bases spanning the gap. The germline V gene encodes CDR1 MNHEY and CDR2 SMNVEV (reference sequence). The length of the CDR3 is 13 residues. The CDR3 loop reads CASSFGQNYEQYF. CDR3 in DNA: TGTGCCAGCAGCTTCGGACAGAACTACGAGCAGTACTTC.

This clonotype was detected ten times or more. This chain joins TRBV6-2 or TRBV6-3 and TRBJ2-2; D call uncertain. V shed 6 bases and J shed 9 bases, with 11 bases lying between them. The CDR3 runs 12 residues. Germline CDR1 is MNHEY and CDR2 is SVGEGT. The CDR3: CASSPLDRELFF. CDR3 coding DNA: TGTGCCAGCAGCCCCCTAGACCGGGAGCTGTTTTTT.

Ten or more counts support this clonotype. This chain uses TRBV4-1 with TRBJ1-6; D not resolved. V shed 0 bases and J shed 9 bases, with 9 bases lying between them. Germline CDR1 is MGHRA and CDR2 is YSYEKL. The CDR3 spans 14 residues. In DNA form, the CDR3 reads TGCGCCAGCAGCCAAGAGTTTGTCGGTTCACCCCTCCACTTT. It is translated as CASSQEFVGSPLHF.

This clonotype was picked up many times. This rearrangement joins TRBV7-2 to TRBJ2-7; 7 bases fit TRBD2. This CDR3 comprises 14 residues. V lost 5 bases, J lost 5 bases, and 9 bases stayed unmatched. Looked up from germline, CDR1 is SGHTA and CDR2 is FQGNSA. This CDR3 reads CASSPWGGGNEQYF. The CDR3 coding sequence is TGTGCCAGCAGCCCCTGGGGGGGGGGAAACGAGCAGTACTTC.

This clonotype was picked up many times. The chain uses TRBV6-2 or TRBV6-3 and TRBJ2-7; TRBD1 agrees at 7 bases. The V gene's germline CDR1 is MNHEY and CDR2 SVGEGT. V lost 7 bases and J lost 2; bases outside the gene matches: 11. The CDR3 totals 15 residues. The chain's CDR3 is CASKDSGTAPYEQYF. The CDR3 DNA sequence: TGTGCCAGCAAGGATTCCGGGACAGCTCCCTACGAGCAGTACTTC.

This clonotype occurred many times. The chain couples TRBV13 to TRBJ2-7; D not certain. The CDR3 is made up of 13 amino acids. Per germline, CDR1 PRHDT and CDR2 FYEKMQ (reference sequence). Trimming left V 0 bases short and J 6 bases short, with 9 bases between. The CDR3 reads CASSLGSPGEQYF. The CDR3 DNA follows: TGTGCCAGCAGCTTAGGCAGTCCGGGCGAGCAGTACTTC.

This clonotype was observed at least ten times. The CDR3 nucleotides are TGTGCCAGCAGTCGACTCTTGAGCTCTGGAAACACCATATATTTT. This gives the protein CASSRLLSSGNTIYF. This rearrangement joins TRBV12-3 or TRBV12-4 to TRBJ1-3; D unresolved. V lost 5 bases and J 0 bases, leaving 11 bases between the germline ends. This CDR3 is built from 15 residues.

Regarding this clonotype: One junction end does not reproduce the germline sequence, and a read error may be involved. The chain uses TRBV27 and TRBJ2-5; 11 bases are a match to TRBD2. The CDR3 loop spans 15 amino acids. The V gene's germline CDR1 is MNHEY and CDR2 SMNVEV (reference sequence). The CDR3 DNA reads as TGTGCCATCAGTTCCCTAGCGGGGGGCCGGGAGACCCAGTACTTC. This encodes CAISSLAGGRETQYF.

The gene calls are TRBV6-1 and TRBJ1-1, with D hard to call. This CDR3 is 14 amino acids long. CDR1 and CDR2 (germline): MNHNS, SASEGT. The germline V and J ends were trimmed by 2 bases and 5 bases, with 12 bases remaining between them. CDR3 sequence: CASSEYSRRTEAFF. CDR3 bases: TGTGCCAGCAGTGAATATTCCCGGAGGACTGAAGCTTTCTTT.

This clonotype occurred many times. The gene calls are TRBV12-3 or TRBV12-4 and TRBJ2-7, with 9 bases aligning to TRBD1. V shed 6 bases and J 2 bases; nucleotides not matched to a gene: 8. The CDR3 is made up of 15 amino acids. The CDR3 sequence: CASSRRQGVAYEQYF. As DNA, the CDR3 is TGTGCCAGCAGCCGCCGACAGGGGGTGGCCTACGAGCAGTACTTC.

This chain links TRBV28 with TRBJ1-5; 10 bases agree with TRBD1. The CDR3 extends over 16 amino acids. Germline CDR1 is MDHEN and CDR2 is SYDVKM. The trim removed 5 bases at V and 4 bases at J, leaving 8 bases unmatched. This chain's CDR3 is CASSARDRGSNQPQHF. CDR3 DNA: TGTGCCAGCAGTGCCCGGGACAGGGGATCAAATCAGCCCCAGCATTTT.

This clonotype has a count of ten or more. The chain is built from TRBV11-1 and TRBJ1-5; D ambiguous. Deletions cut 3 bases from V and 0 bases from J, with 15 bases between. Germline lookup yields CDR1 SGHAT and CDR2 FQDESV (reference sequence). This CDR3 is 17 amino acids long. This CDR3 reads CASSFPATEHSNQPQHF. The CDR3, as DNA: TGTGCCAGCAGCTTCCCAGCGACGGAACATAGCAATCAGCCCCAGCATTTT.

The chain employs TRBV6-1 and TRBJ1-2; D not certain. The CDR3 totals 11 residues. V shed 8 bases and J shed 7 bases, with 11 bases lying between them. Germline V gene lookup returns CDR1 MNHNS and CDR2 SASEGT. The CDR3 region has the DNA TGTGCCAGCGGGAATACTGGTGGCTACACCTTC. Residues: CASGNTGGYTF.

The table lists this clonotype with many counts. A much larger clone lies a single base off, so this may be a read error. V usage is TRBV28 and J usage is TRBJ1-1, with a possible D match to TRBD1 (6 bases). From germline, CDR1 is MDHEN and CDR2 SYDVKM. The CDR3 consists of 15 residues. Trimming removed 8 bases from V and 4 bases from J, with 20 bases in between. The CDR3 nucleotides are TGTGCCAGCGGGGGCCCGGGGATCATGAGCACTGAAGCTTTCTTT. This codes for CASGGPGIMSTEAFF.

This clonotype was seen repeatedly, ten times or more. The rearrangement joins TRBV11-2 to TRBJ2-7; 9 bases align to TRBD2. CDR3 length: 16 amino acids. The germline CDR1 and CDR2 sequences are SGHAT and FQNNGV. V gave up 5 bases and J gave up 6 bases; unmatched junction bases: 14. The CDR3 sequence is CASSATTGTSLREQYF. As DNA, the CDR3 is TGTGCCAGCAGCGCCACTACCGGGACTAGCTTGCGCGAGCAGTACTTC.

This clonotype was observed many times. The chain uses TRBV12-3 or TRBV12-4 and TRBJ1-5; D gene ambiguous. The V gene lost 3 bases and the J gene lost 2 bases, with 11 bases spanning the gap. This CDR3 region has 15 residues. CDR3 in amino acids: CASSLSPGRNQPQHF. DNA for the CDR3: TGTGCCAGCAGTTTGTCCCCCGGTCGCAATCAGCCCCAGCATTTT.

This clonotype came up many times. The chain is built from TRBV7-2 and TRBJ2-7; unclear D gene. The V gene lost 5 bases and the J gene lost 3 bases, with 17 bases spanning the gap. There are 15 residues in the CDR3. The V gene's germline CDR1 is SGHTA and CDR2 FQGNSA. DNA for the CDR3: TGTGCCAGCAGCCCCCGTCGTTCGGGCCTCTACGAGCAGTACTTC. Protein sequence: CASSPRRSGLYEQYF.

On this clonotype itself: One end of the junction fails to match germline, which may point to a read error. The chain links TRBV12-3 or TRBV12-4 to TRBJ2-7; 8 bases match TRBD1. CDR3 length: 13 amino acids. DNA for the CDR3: TGTGCCAGCGGAGTCAGGGGGCGAGCGTCCAGTGACTTC. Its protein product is CASGVRGRASSDF.

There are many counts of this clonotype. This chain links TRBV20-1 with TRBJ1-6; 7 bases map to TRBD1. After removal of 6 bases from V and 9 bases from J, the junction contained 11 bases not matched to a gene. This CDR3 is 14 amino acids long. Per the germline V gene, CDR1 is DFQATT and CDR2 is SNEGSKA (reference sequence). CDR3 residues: CSAPQAQGPSPLHF. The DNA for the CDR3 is TGCAGTGCCCCCCAGGCACAGGGGCCTTCACCCCTCCACTTT.